These 3 T cell receptor beta chains came from one sample sequenced in a study of blood T cells in healthy people across ages. PCR was performed a second time for about 7 to 11 cycles using a sample-barcoded 5' primer and a J-beta primer mix. TCRdb ran MiXCR on the 5' RACE reads and lists one entry per CDR3 protein. Here the sample spans more than 1.4 million distinct CDR3 sequences, 35% to 45% being singletons. What was sequenced was blood. The receptors were sampled from a woman younger than 30 in good health.

As for this clonotype: At one of its ends the junction is not consistent with the germline gene, which may arise from a read error. This CDR3 reads CANSLGSPLHF. The CDR3 bases are TGTGCCAACAGCTTGGGATCACCCCTCCACTTT. This rearrangement joins TRBV5-5 to TRBJ1-6; no reliable D call. Germline V lookup: CDR1 SGHKS, CDR2 YYEKEE (reference sequence). CDR3 length equals 11 residues.

This clonotype was picked up a small number of times. This chain links TRBV20-1 with TRBJ2-1; no reliable D call. Germline CDR1 is DFQATT and CDR2 is SNEGSKA (reference sequence). Trimming shortened V by 0 bases and J by 10 bases, and 10 bases separated the two germline ends. CDR3 length: 12 amino acids. As DNA, the CDR3 is TGCAGTGCTAGAGAGCGGACCAAGGAGCAGTTCTTC. Translating gives CSARERTKEQFF.

In its sample, this clonotype was seen once. V usage is TRBV2 and J usage is TRBJ1-5; D is possibly TRBD1 (5 bases). The V gene lost 8 bases and the J gene lost 4 bases, with 18 bases spanning the gap. CDR1 is SNHLY, CDR2 FYNNEI, per germline. The CDR3 is 15 amino acids. CDR3 nucleotide sequence: TGTGCCAGCGGGCCCCAGGGAGGAGGGAATCAGCCCCAGCATTTT. Translated, it gives CASGPQGGGNQPQHF. Filled out from reference TRBV2 and TRBJ1-5, the complete variable domain reads EPEVTQTPSHQVTQMGQEVILRCVPISNHLYFYWYRQILGQKVEFLVSFYNNEISEKSEIFDDQFSVERPDGSNFTLKIRSTKLEDSAMYFCASGPQGGGNQPQHFGDGTRLSIL.